This is a list of T cell receptor beta chains from one sample in a study of persistence of HIV-infected CD4 T cells. No antigens are known for them. The protocol was immunoSEQ multiplex PCR, while the TCRdb copy is restricted to in-frame clones and leaves out a portion. The sample includes some 40,000 clones, over 65% of them seen just once. Sequenced material: cultured CD4+ T cells from PBMCs, taken from a patient who received antiretroviral therapy. The receptor set was obtained from an adult with HIV. The donor label of this sample is uncertain. Each CDR3 is given with its conserved first and last residue.

len	v_gene	j_gene	CDR3aa
14	TRBV3-1/TRBV3-2	TRBJ1-6	CASSTRGSNSPLHF
14	TRBV5-1	TRBJ1-2	CASSLERGNYGYTF
15	TRBV7-2	TRBJ1-5	CASSSRQGSGQPQHF
15	TRBV2	TRBJ1-6	CARGTGAIYNSPLHF
15	TRBV28	TRBJ1-2	CASRRRGRGGYGYTF
11	TRBV6-5	TRBJ2-7	CDRHSSYEQYF
16	TRBV27	TRBJ2-3	CASSIRQGIGTDTQYF
12	TRBV28	TRBJ2-7	CASSLAGYEQYF
15	TRBV25-1	TRBJ2-1	CASSDRGGPYNEQFF
14	TRBV7-7	TRBJ2-3	CASSLERVSDTQYF
16	TRBV2	TRBJ2-3	CASSRRLGGGTDTQYF
16	TRBV6-5	TRBJ2-1	CASSYPRQGASNEQFF
15	TRBV7-3	TRBJ1-6	CASSLKGQGRSPLHF
14	TRBV3-1/TRBV3-2	TRBJ2-2	CASSFGARAGELFF
11	TRBV12-5	TRBJ2-7	CASGLRYEQYF
17	TRBV7-8	TRBJ2-1	CASSLPGRGVNYNEQFF
15	TRBV15	TRBJ2-7	CATSREVSGWGEQYF
15	TRBV6-5	TRBJ1-5	CASSYGRVPNQPQHF
13	TRBV30	TRBJ1-1	CAWRGTGKNEAFF
15	TRBV4-2	TRBJ1-3	CASSLEQGNGNTIYF
15	TRBV2	TRBJ2-3	CASRVSGAGTDTQYF
14	TRBV23-1	TRBJ1-4	CASSQSREDEKLFF
14	TRBV28	TRBJ1-5	CASSFGQSNQPQHF
13	TRBV18	TRBJ1-4	CASSPGNNEKLFF
15	TRBV6-5	TRBJ2-6	CASSYRSPGANVLTF
15	TRBV6-5	TRBJ1-1	CASSFAGGGLMYAFF
16	TRBV3-1/TRBV3-2	TRBJ1-3	CASSQELGVSGNTIYF
13	TRBV5-1	TRBJ2-7	CASSLEGTDEQYF
14	TRBV27	TRBJ2-3	CASSLNRVTDTQYF
15	TRBV5-5	TRBJ1-6	CASSPYRGGNSPLHF
15	TRBV7-9	TRBJ1-3	CASSLLTGSGNTIYF
15	TRBV5-1	TRBJ2-7	CASSGDGTGDYEQYF
16	TRBV5-1	TRBJ2-1	CASSLRPGNSYNEQFF
13	TRBV27	TRBJ2-2	CASSLSVIGELFF
12	TRBV6-5	TRBJ1-2	CASVTGNYGYTF
14	TRBV20-1	TRBJ1-6	CSASISSYNSPLHF
15	TRBV18	TRBJ1-2	CASSQTGVSNYGYTF
14	TRBV2	TRBJ1-5	CASSKWGGGQPQHF
15	TRBV2	TRBJ2-7	CASSKNRGRFSEQYF
13	TRBV9	TRBJ2-2	CASSVLGVGELFF
16	TRBV10-1	TRBJ2-4	CASSAYRGTSGGIQYF
17	TRBV4-1	TRBJ1-1	CASSPLEMTGAVTEAFF
16	TRBV4-1	TRBJ1-1	CASSQGKGQGGTEAFF
13	TRBV6-5	TRBJ2-3	CASRALSSDTQYF
15	TRBV5-5	TRBJ1-4	CASSLGGPLNEKLFF
11	TRBV3-1/TRBV3-2	TRBJ2-1	CASSLLGEQFF
12	TRBV3-1/TRBV3-2	TRBJ2-7	CASRGTGYEQYF
16	TRBV28	TRBJ2-3	CASSLAGNDVMDTQYF